The 19 T cell receptor beta chains below come from one sample, sequenced in a study of early T cells in non-severe SARS-CoV-2 infection. One entry per CDR3 protein, called by TCRdb with MiXCR from the 5' RACE reads. The table has more than 45,000 distinct CDR3 sequences, 13% seen once. What was sequenced was whole blood. Receptor source: an adult who was a healthcare worker with PCR-confirmed SARS-CoV-2 infection or an uninfected control (not recorded which).

This sequence joins TRBV18 and TRBJ1-4; D is perhaps TRBD1 (6 bases). In germline, CDR1 is KGHSH, CDR2 LQKENI. V gave up 6 bases and J gave up 8 bases, with 16 bases separating them. The CDR3 is made up of 14 amino acids. The CDR3 bases are TGTGCCAGCTCGGAAGGTCCTCAGGGGGAAAAACTGTTTTTT. Translation gives CASSEGPQGEKLFF.

The sample holds a few counts of this clonotype. The chain uses TRBV10-1 and TRBJ2-3; D possibly corresponds to TRBD2 (5 bases). The V end lost 2 bases, the J end lost 6 bases, and 9 bases lay between the germline ends. Per germline, CDR1 WNHNN and CDR2 SYGVQD (reference sequence). The CDR3 is 13 amino acids. This CDR3 reads CASSETSPDTQYF. The DNA for the CDR3 is TGCGCCAGCAGTGAGACTAGTCCTGATACGCAGTATTTT.

The sample holds many counts of this clonotype. The chain combines TRBV5-1 with TRBJ2-7, with 9 bases identical to TRBD1. V lost 7 bases and J lost 3; bases outside the gene matches: 20. In germline, CDR1 is SGHRS, CDR2 YFSETQ. This CDR3 is built from 18 residues. DNA of the CDR3: TGCGCCAGCGGTGACGAACAGGGGGCGAGGGGATCGCTCTACGAGCAGTACTTC. It yields the protein CASGDEQGARGSLYEQYF.

The chain has TRBV27 and TRBJ1-1; perhaps TRBD1 as D (6 bases). The CDR3 extends over 14 amino acids. CDR1 and CDR2 (germline): MNHEY, SMNVEV (reference sequence). Deletions cut 2 bases from V and 5 bases from J, with 12 bases between. For the CDR3, the DNA is TGTGCCAGCAGTTTAAAGGGGAGGGGGACTGAAGCTTTCTTT. This encodes CASSLKGRGTEAFF.

Ten or more counts support this clonotype. The rearrangement uses TRBV12-3 or TRBV12-4 and TRBJ1-1; D might be TRBD1 (5 bases). Trimming pared 1 base from V and 4 bases from J, leaving 10 bases between. The length of the CDR3 is 14 residues. The CDR3 sequence: CASSLDGGGTEAFF. The CDR3 DNA is TGTGCCAGCAGTTTAGACGGCGGGGGCACTGAAGCTTTCTTT.

The chain combines TRBV29-1 with TRBJ2-2; D is perhaps TRBD1 or TRBD2 (5 bases each). CDR1 is SQVTM, CDR2 ANQGSEA, per germline. V lost 6 bases to trimming and J lost 6 bases, with 14 bases between them. The CDR3 runs 13 residues. This CDR3 is CSVAHGGAGELFF. DNA of the CDR3: TGCAGCGTGGCGCATGGGGGAGCCGGGGAGCTGTTTTTT.

This clonotype was counted ten times or more. The J gene is TRBJ2-3, the V gene TRBV28, with D perhaps being TRBD1 or TRBD2 (6 bases each). The germline V gene encodes CDR1 MDHEN and CDR2 SYDVKM. The CDR3 extends over 15 amino acids. V lost 6 bases and J 6 bases, leaving 19 bases between the germline ends. For the CDR3, the DNA is TGTGCCAGCAGATACAAGGGGGGAACGGGGGATACGCAGTATTTT. The encoded protein is CASRYKGGTGDTQYF.

This clonotype showed up just a few times. The chain has TRBV5-6 and TRBJ2-6, with 14 bases that match TRBD2. This CDR3 contains 16 residues. The germline CDR1 and CDR2 sequences are SGHDT and YYEEEE. Trimming at V came to 4 bases and at J to 10 bases, leaving 7 bases not matched to a gene. As DNA, the CDR3 is TGTGCCAGCAGCGCGACTAGCGGGAGGGCTTTTAACGTCCTGACTTTC. Translating it yields CASSATSGRAFNVLTF.

This clonotype has more than one count but fewer than ten. The gene calls are TRBV20-1 and TRBJ1-1, with unresolved D. Germline V gene data show CDR1 as DFQATT and CDR2 as SNEGSKA (reference sequence). The CDR3 covers 12 residues. V dropped 0 bases and J dropped 11 bases, with 13 bases sitting between them. CDR3: CSARDSPFGAFF. DNA of the CDR3: TGCAGTGCTAGAGATTCGCCTTTTGGGGCTTTCTTT.

V is TRBV4-1 and J is TRBJ2-3; 11 nucleotides align to TRBD2. The CDR3 spans 17 residues. The germline V gene has CDR1 MGHRA and CDR2 YSYEKL. V lost 6 bases and J lost 6; bases outside the gene matches: 14. The CDR3 region is CASSLTPLAGGPDTQYF. The CDR3 DNA is TGCGCCAGCAGTCTCACGCCCCTAGCGGGGGGTCCGGATACGCAGTATTTT.

In this sample, this clonotype turned up many times. The chain combines TRBV30 with TRBJ2-1, with 10 bases aligning to TRBD2. This CDR3 is 15 amino acids long. V lost 4 bases, J lost 1 base, and 4 bases stayed unmatched. Per germline, CDR1 GTSNPN and CDR2 SVGIG (reference sequence). DNA for the CDR3: TGTGCCTGGAAGGGACTAGCGAATTCCTACAATGAGCAGTTCTTC. It is translated as CAWKGLANSYNEQFF. The full variable domain, its missing parts supplied by reference TRBV30 and TRBJ2-1, is SQTIHQWPATLVQPVGSPLSLECTVEGTSNPNLYWYRQAAGRGLQLLFYSVGIGQISSEVPQNLSASRPQDRQFILSSKKLLLSDSGFYLCAWKGLANSYNEQFFGPGTRLTVL.

Ten or more counts support this clonotype. The rearrangement links TRBV10-2 to TRBJ1-1; weak D call: TRBD1 (6 bases). With 6 bases removed from V and 10 bases from J, the gap between germline ends came to 12 bases. The germline V gene has CDR1 WSHSY and CDR2 SAAADI. CDR3 length: 11 residues. The CDR3 DNA sequence: TGCGCCAGCAGGCGGGACAAAAGAGCTTTCTTT. It specifies CASRRDKRAFF.

This clonotype was seen many times. This chain connects TRBV4-1 to TRBJ2-2; D is ambiguous. The germline V gene has CDR1 MGHRA and CDR2 YSYEKL. CDR3 size: 15 residues. The V gene lost 0 bases and the J gene lost 3 bases, with 8 bases spanning the gap. The CDR3 region is CASSQEARYTGELFF. The DNA of the CDR3 is TGCGCCAGCAGCCAAGAGGCCAGGTACACCGGGGAGCTGTTTTTT.

This clonotype was counted many times. The rearrangement joins TRBV20-1 to TRBJ2-1; TRBD2 aligns across 7 bases. J lost 0 bases, V lost 8 bases, and 10 bases had no gene match. CDR3 length: 15 residues. The germline CDR1 and CDR2 sequences are DFQATT and SNEGSKA (reference sequence). The CDR3 loop is CSLLLGGGSYNEQFF. The CDR3 coding sequence is TGCAGTCTCCTACTAGGCGGGGGCTCCTACAATGAGCAGTTCTTC.

The rearrangement uses TRBV11-2 and TRBJ2-1; 8 nucleotides match TRBD2. V was pared by 1 base and J by 1 base, with 9 bases of the junction left unmatched. Per germline, CDR1 SGHAT and CDR2 FQNNGV. The CDR3 runs 18 residues. The CDR3 nucleotides are TGTGCCAGCAGCTTAGGGTGGTCCGTAGCGGGGTCCTACAATGAGCAGTTCTTC. It yields the protein CASSLGWSVAGSYNEQFF.

This clonotype appeared many times. V is TRBV5-1 and J is TRBJ2-7; 8 bases map to TRBD2. The CDR3 is made up of 16 amino acids. Germline V CDR1 and CDR2: SGHRS, YFSETQ. V lost 0 bases to trimming and J lost 3 bases; unmatched junction nucleotides: 8. The CDR3 loop reads CASSLDGRGAVYEQYF. As DNA, the CDR3 is TGCGCCAGCAGCTTGGACGGGCGGGGGGCAGTCTACGAGCAGTACTTC.

This clonotype showed up many times. J is TRBJ1-1 and V is TRBV20-1; the D is unclear. Germline CDR1 and CDR2: DFQATT and SNEGSKA (reference sequence). This CDR3 region has 16 residues. Trimming removed 5 bases at V and 4 bases at J, with 23 bases between. The CDR3 nucleotides read TGCAGTGCTTTCCAAATGACACCTTTACCAGGCACTGAAGCTTTCTTT. Translated: CSAFQMTPLPGTEAFF.

This clonotype showed up many times. The V and J genes are TRBV9 and TRBJ1-1; D call uncertain. In germline, CDR1 is SGDLS, CDR2 YYNGEE. V was clipped by 4 bases and J by 4 bases, with 17 bases between them. The length of the CDR3 is 15 residues. CDR3 sequence (DNA): TGTGCCAGCAGCCCTGAAGCGCGGGTCGGCACTGAAGCTTTCTTT. It encodes CASSPEARVGTEAFF.

This clonotype was detected a few times. The CDR3, as DNA: TGTGCCAGCAGTGGGCGGGGGACAGACCAGTACTTC. Its translation: CASSGRGTDQYF. This chain uses TRBV12-3 or TRBV12-4 with TRBJ2-5; D is possibly TRBD1 or TRBD2 (7 bases each). Trimming pared 5 bases from V and 10 bases from J, leaving 14 bases between. The CDR3 covers 12 residues.